Listed here is a single T cell receptor (beta chain). Antigen unknown. The CDR3 is 14 residues long. CDR1 is MNHEY and CDR2 is SMNVEV in the germline V gene (reference sequence). The V and J ends lost 5 bases and 5 bases respectively, with 15 bases between them. The data stem from a study of blood T cells in healthy people across ages. Overall study findings and caveats: Relative to aged donors, long-lived donors carried more naive CD4+ cells and displayed higher diversity. Estimated diversity across one million T cells was deemed an underestimate.

Collection of roughly 9.8 milliliters of peripheral blood was performed for each donor. A second about 7 to 12 cycle PCR used barcoded and J-beta primers. TCRdb analysed the 5' RACE reads with MiXCR anew, one entry per CDR3 protein. Seen here are approximately 1,100,000 distinct CDR3 sequences, over 35% observed once, and the top ten hold over 15%. The sequencing input was blood. The sequence derives from a woman aged 60-75 years in good health. The rearrangement links TRBV27 to TRBJ1-1; no clear D gene. Here the CDR3 DNA reads TGTGCCAGCAGTGTACTAAGGAGGGAAACTGAAGCTTTCTTT. Its protein product is CASSVLRRETEAFF.